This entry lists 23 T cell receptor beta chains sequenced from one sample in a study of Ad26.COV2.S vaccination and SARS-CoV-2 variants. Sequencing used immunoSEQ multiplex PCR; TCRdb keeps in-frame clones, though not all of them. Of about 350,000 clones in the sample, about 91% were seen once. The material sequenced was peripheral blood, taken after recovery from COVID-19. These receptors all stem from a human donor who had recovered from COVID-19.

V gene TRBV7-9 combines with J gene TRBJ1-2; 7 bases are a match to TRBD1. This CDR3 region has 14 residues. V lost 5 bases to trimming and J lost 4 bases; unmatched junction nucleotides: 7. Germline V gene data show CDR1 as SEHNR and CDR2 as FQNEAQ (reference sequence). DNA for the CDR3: TGTGCCAGCAGCCGACAGGGAGTCGGCTATGGCTACACCTTC. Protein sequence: CASSRQGVGYGYTF.

The CDR3 is CASSFNPGDEQFF. In DNA, the CDR3 is TGTGCCAGCAGTTTCAACCCCGGGGATGAGCAGTTCTTC. J is TRBJ2-1 and V is TRBV27, with a possible D match to TRBD2 (5 bases). Trimming took off 3 bases at V and 8 bases at J, with 11 bases between the two ends. The CDR3 is made up of 13 amino acids. The germline CDR1 and CDR2 sequences are MNHEY and SMNVEV (reference sequence).

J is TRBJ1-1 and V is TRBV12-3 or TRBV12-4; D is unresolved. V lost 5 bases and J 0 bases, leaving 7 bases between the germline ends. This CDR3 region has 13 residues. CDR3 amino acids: CASSKQLNTEAFF. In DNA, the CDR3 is TGTGCCAGCAGTAAACAACTGAACACTGAAGCTTTCTTT.

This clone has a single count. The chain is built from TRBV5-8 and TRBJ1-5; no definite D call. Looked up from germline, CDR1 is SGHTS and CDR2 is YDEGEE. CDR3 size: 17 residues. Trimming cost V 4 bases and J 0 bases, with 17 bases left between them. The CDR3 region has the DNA TGTGCCAGCAGCAACCAAGTTGGAGGATATAGCAATCAGCCCCAGCATTTT. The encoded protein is CASSNQVGGYSNQPQHF. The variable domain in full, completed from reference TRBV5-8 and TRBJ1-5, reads EAGVTQSPTHLIKTRGQQATLRCSPISGHTSVYWYQQALGLGLQFLLWYDEGEERNRGNFPPRFSGRQFPNYSSELNVNALELEDSALYLCASSNQVGGYSNQPQHFGDGTRLSIL.

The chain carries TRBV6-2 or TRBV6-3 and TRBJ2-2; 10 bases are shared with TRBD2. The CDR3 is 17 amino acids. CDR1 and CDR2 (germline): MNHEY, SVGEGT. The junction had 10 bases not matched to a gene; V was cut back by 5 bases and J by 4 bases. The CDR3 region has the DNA TGTGCCAGCAGTCCCACCGTGCTAGCGGGGGTCACCGGGGAGCTGTTTTTT. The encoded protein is CASSPTVLAGVTGELFF.

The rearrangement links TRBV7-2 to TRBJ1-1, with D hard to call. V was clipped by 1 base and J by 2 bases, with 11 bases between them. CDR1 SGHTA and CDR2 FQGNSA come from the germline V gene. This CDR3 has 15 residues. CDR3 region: CASSLVRTANTEAFF. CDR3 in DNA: TGTGCCAGCAGCTTAGTCAGGACGGCAAACACTGAAGCTTTCTTT.

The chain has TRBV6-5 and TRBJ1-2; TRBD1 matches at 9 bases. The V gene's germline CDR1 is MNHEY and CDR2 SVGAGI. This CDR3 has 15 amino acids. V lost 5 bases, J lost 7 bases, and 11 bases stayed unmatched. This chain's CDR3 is CASSRIRQGGSGYTF. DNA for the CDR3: TGTGCCAGCAGTAGGATAAGACAGGGGGGAAGTGGCTACACCTTC.

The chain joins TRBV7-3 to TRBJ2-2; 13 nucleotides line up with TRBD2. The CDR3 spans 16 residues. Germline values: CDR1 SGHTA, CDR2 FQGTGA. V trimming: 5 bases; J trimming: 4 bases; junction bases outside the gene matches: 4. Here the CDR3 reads CASSPGLAGATGELFF. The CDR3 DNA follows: TGTGCCAGCAGCCCTGGACTAGCGGGGGCCACCGGGGAGCTGTTTTTT.

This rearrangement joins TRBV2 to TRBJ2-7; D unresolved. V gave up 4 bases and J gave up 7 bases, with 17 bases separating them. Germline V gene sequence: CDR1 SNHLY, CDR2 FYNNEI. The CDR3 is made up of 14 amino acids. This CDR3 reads CASSVEGVGREQYF. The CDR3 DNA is TGTGCCAGCAGTGTCGAAGGAGTGGGTAGGGAGCAGTACTTC. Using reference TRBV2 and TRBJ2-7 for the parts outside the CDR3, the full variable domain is EPEVTQTPSHQVTQMGQEVILRCVPISNHLYFYWYRQILGQKVEFLVSFYNNEISEKSEIFDDQFSVERPDGSNFTLKIRSTKLEDSAMYFCASSVEGVGREQYFGPGTRLTVT.

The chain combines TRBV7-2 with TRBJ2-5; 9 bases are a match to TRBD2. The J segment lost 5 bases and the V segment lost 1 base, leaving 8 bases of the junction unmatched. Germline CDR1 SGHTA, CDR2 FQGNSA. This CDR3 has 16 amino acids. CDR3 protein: CASSLVVMAGGETQYF. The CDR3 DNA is TGTGCCAGCAGCTTAGTTGTGATGGCGGGGGGGGAGACCCAGTACTTC.

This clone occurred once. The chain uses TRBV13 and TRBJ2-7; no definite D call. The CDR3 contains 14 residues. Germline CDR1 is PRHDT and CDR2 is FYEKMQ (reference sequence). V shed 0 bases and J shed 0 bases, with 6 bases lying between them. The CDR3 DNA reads TGTGCCAGCAGCTTAGGTAGGAGCTCCTACGAGCAGTACTTC. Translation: CASSLGRSSYEQYF.

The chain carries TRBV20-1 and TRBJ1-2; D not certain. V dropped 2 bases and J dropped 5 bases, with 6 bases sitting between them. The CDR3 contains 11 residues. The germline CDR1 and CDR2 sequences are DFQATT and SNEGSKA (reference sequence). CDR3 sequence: CSARLGYGYTF. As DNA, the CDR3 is TGCAGTGCTAGACTGGGTTATGGCTACACCTTC.

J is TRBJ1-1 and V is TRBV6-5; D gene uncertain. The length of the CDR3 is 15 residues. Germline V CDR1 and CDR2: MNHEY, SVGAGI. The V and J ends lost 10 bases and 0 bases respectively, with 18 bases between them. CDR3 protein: CATKNGDIMNTEAFF. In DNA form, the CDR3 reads TGTGCCACCAAAAATGGGGATATCATGAACACTGAAGCTTTCTTT.

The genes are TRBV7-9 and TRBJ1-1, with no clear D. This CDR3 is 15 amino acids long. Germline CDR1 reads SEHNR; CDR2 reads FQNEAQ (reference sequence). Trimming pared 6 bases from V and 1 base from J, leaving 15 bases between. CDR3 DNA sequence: TGTGCCAGCAGTTTTTTCCCAGACCCGAACACTGAAGCTTTCTTT. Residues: CASSFFPDPNTEAFF. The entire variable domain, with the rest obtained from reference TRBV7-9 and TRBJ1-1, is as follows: DTGVSQNPRHKITKRGQNVTFRCDPISEHNRLYWYRQTLGQGPEFLTYFQNEAQLEKSRLLSDRFSAERPKGSFSTLEIQRTEQGDSAMYLCASSFFPDPNTEAFFGQGTRLTVV.

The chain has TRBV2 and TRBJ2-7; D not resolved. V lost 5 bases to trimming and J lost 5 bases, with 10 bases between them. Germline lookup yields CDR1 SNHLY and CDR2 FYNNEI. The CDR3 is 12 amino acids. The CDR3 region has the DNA TGTGCCAGCAGTTGGCAAGGCGACGAGCAGTACTTC. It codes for CASSWQGDEQYF.

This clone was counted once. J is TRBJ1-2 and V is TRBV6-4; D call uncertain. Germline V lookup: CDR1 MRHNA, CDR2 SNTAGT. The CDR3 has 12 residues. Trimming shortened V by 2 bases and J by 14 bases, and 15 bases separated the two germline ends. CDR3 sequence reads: CASSDGGQVRTF. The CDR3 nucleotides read TGTGCCAGCAGTGACGGAGGGCAGGTTCGGACCTTC.

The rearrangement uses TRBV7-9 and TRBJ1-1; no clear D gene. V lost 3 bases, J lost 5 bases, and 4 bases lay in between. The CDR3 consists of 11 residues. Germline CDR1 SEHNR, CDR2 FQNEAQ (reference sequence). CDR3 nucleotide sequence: TGTGCCAGCAGCTTCCCGACTGAAGCTTTCTTT. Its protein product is CASSFPTEAFF.

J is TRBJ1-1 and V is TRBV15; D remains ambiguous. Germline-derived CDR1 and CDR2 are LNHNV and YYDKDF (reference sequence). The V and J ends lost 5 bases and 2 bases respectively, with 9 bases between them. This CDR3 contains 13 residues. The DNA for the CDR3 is TGTGCCACCAGCCGCGAAAGAAACACTGAAGCTTTCTTT. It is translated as CATSRERNTEAFF.

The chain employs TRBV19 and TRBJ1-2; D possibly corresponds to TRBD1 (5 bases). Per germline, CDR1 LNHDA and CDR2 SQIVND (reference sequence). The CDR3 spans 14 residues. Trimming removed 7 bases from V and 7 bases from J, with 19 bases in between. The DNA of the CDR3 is TGTGCCAGTACCCTAGGGTGGGGGGGACGTGGCTACACCTTC. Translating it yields CASTLGWGGRGYTF. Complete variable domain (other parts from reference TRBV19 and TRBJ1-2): DGGITQSPKYLFRKEGQNVTLSCEQNLNHDAMYWYRQDPGQGLRLIYYSQIVNDFQKGDIAEGYSVSREKKESFPLTVTSAQKNPTAFYLCASTLGWGGRGYTFGSGTRLTVV.

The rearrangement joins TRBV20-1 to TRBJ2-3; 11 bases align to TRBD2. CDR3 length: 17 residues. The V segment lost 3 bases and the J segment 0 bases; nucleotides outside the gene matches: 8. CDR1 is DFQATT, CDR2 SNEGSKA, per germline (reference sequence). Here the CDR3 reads CSASPLAGGQSTDTQYF. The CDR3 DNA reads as TGCAGTGCTAGTCCCCTAGCGGGGGGCCAAAGCACAGATACGCAGTATTTT.

This CDR3 is CASSLAGAGGEQFF. The CDR3, as DNA: TGTGCCAGCAGCTTGGCCGGAGCGGGGGGTGAGCAGTTCTTC. V and J are TRBV5-6 and TRBJ2-1; TRBD2 agrees at 9 bases. CDR1 and CDR2 from the germline V gene are SGHDT and YYEEEE. Germline trimming cut 0 bases from V and 9 bases from J; bases unmatched to any gene: 4. The CDR3 has 14 residues.

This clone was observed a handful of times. CDR3 amino acids: CASSTKTGEAFF. The CDR3 region has the DNA TGTGCCAGCAGTACGAAGACAGGTGAAGCTTTCTTT. V is TRBV6-5 and J is TRBJ1-1; a possible D gene is TRBD1 (6 bases). Trimming removed 5 bases from V and 7 bases from J, with 11 bases in between. Germline CDR1 is MNHEY and CDR2 is SVGAGI. The CDR3 is made up of 12 amino acids.

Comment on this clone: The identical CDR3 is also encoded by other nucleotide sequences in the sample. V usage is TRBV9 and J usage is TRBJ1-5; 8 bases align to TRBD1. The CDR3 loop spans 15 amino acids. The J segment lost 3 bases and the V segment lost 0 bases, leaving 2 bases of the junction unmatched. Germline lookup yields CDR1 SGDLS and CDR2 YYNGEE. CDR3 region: CASSVGTGYNQPQHF. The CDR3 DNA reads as TGTGCCAGCAGCGTAGGGACAGGGTACAATCAGCCCCAGCATTTT.